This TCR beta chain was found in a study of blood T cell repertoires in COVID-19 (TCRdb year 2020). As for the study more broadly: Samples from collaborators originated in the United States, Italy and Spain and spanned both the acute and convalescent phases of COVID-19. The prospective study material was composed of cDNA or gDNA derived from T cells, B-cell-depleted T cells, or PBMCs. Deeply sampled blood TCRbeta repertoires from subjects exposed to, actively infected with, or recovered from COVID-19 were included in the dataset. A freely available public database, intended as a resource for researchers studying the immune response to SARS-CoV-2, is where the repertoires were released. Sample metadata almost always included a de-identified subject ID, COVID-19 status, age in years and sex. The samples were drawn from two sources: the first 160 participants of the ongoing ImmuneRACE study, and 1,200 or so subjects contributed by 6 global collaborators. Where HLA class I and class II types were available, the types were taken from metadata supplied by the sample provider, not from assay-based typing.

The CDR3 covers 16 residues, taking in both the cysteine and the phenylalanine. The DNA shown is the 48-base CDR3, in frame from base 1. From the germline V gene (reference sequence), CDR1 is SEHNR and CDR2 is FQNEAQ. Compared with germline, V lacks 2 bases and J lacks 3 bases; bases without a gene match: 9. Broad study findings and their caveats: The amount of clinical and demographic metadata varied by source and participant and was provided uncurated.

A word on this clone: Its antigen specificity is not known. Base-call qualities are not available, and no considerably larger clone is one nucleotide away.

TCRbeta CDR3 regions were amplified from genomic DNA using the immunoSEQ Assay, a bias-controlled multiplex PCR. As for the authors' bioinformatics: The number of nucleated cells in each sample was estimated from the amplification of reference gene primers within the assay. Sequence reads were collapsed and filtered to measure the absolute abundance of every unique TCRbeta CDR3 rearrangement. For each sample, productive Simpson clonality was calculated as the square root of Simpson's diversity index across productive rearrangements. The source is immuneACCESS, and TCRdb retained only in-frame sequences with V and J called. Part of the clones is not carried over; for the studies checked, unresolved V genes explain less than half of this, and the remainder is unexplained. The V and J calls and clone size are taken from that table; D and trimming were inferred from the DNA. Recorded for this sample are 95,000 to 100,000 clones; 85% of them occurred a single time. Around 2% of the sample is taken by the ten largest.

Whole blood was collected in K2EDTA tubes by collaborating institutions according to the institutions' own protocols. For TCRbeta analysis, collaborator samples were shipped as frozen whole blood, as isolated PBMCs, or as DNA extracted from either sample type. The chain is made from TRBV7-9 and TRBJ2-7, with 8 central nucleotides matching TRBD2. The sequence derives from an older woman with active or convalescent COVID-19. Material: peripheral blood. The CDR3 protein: CASSLSWAGGYYEQYF. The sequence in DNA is TGTGCCAGCAGCTTAAGCTGGGCGGGGGGTTACTACGAGCAGTACTTC.